This note documents a single TCR beta chain sequence. Antigen: not known. The CDR3 length is 15 residues. Germline V lookup: CDR1 LNHNV, CDR2 YYDKDF (reference sequence). V trimming: 5 bases; J trimming: 7 bases; junction bases outside the gene matches: 8. Some clones are missing from TCRdb's copy, which holds only in-frame ones; the method was immunoSEQ multiplex PCR. The sample has about 21,000 clones; around 82% are singletons. This sample stems from a study of T cell responses to AZD1222 COVID-19 vaccine. Study-wide results and limits: Clonal diversity may have been underestimated in mostly white British donors. Within unmutated variant regions lay the reported targets of nearly half of spike-specific TCRs. Repertoires were collected only later (after the peak T cell response had occurred).

J is TRBJ2-5 and V is TRBV15; 12 bases line up with TRBD2. This clonotype was sampled from an adult in good health. Sequencing used peripheral blood, obtained on day 0 of AZD1222 vaccination. The CDR3, as DNA: TGTGCCACCAGCCGAGGGGAACTAGCGGGGGGGACCCAGTACTTC. Protein sequence: CATSRGELAGGTQYF.